The TCR beta chain described here comes from a study of shared clonotypes between healthy human individuals. Whole-study findings and limits: A limitation of the genetic and exposure-history diversity represented arose from few donors.

Repertoires were generated with immunoSEQ multiplex PCR, while TCRdb's copy carries only in-frame clones and drops some. The data hold millions of clones, with 93% observed a single time. Points on this clone: Its specificity is unknown.

The CDR3 runs to 16 residues. Trimming shortened V by 5 bases and J by 1 base, and 14 bases separated the two germline ends. CDR1 and CDR2 (germline): SEHNR, FQNEAQ (reference sequence). The chain uses TRBV7-9 and TRBJ2-2, with D hard to call. Sequences were obtained from naive CD4+ T cells from PBMCs. Specified subset: CD45RA+ positively selected. The TCR was taken from a man aged 18 to 35 in good health. Some clones in this sample may be carry-over from other donors' samples. Here the CDR3 reads CASSPQILQNTGELFF. The CDR3 bases are TGTGCCAGCAGCCCACAAATACTTCAGAACACCGGGGAGCTGTTTTTT.